This TCR beta chain originates from a study of siplizumab effects on memory and regulatory T cells. Study-wide findings and caveats: With siplizumab, cumulative frequency of CD4+ memory-derived alloreactive sequences dropped significantly. Greater diversity than memory cells seemed evident in naive T cells, which also appeared to be major alloresponse contributors.

Looked up from germline, CDR1 is LNHDA and CDR2 is SQIVND (reference sequence). The CDR3 loop spans 16 amino acids. Trimming shortened V by 3 bases and J by 0 bases, and 14 bases separated the two germline ends. About this clone itself: What it binds is not known.

Libraries were prepared by immunoSEQ multiplex PCR; TCRdb keeps only in-frame clonotypes and omits some of them. The data contain more than 85,000 clones, 94% of them seen just once; the ten biggest clones take up roughly 0.6%. The chain employs TRBV19 and TRBJ1-2; no clear D gene. This clonotype was sampled from a human donor in good health. The sequencing input was Tregs sorted from blood. The chain's CDR3 is CASSILIGWSNYGYTF. The CDR3, as DNA: TGTGCCAGTAGTATCCTTATTGGCTGGTCTAACTATGGCTACACCTTC.